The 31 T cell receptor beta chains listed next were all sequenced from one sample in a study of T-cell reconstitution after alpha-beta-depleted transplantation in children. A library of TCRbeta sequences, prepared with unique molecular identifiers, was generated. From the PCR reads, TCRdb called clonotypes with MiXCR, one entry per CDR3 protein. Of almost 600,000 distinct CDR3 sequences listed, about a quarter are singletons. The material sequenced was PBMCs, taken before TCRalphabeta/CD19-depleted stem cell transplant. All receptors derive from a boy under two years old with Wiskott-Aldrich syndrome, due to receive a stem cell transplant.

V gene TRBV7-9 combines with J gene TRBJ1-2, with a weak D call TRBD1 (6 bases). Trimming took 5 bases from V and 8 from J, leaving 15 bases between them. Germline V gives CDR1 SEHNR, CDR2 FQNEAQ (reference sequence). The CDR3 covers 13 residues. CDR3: CASSQEGHQGYTF. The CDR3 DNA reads TGTGCCAGCAGCCAAGAGGGACATCAGGGCTACACCTTC. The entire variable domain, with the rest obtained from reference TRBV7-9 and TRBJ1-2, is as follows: DTGVSQNPRHKITKRGQNVTFRCDPISEHNRLYWYRQTLGQGPEFLTYFQNEAQLEKSRLLSDRFSAERPKGSFSTLEIQRTEQGDSAMYLCASSQEGHQGYTFGSGTRLTVV.

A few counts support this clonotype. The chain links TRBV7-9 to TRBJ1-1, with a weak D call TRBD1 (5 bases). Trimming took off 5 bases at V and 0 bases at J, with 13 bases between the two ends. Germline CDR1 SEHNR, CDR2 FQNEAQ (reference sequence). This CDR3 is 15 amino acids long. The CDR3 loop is CASSGGVDMNTEAFF. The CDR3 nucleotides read TGTGCCAGCAGCGGGGGGGTGGATATGAACACTGAAGCTTTCTTT.

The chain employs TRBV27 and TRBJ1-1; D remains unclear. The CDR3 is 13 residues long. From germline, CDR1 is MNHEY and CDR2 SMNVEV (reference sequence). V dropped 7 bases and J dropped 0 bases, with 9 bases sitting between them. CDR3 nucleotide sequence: TGTGCCAGCAAGTTGGCTTTGAACACTGAAGCTTTCTTT. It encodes CASKLALNTEAFF.

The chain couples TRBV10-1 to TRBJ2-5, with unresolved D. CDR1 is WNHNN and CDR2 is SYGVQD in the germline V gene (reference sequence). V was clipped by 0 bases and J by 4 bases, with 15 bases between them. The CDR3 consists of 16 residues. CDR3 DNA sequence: TGCGCCAGCAGTGAGTCTCGCAGCCCGACCCGAGAGACCCAGTACTTC. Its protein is CASSESRSPTRETQYF.

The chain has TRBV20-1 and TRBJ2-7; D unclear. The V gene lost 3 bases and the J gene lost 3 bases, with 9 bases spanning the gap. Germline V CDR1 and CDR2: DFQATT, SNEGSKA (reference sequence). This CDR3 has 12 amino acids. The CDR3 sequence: CSASAVNYEQYF. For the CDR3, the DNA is TGCAGTGCTAGTGCCGTTAACTACGAGCAGTACTTC.

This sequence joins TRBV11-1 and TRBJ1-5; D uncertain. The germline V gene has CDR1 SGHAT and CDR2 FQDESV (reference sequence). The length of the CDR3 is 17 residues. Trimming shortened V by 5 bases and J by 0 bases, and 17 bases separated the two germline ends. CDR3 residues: CASSPGSDGYSNQPQHF. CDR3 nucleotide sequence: TGTGCCAGCAGCCCAGGTTCAGATGGTTATAGCAATCAGCCCCAGCATTTT.

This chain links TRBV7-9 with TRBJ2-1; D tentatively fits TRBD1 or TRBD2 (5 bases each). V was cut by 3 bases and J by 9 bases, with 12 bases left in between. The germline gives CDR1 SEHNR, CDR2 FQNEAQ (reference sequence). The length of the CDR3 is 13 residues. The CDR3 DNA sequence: TGTGCCAGCAGCTTCGAGGTGGGGGTTGAGCAGTTCTTC. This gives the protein CASSFEVGVEQFF.

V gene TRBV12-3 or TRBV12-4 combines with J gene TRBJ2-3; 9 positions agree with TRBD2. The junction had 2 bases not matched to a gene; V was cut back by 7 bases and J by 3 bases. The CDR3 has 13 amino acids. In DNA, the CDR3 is TGTGCCAGCACGGCGGGAGGGACAGATACGCAGTATTTT. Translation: CASTAGGTDTQYF.

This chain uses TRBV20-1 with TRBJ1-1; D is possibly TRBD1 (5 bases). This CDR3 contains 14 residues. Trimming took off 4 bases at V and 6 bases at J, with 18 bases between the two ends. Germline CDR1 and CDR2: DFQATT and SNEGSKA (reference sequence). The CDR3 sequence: CSATIMVGGAEAFF. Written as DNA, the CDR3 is TGCAGTGCTACGATAATGGTGGGGGGTGCTGAAGCTTTCTTT.

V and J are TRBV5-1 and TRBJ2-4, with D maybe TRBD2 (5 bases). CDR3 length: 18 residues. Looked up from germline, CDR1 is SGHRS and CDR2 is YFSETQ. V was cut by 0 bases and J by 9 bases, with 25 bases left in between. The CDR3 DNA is TGCGCCAGCAGCTTGGTGCCGCTGGGAGCGGCCCAGAGAAGCATTCAGTACTTC. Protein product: CASSLVPLGAAQRSIQYF.

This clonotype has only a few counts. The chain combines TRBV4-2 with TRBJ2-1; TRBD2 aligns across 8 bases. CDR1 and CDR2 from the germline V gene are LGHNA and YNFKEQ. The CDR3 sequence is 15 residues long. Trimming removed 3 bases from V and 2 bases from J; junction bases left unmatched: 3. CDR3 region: CASSHGLATYNEQFF. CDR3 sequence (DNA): TGTGCCAGCAGCCATGGACTAGCCACCTACAATGAGCAGTTCTTC.

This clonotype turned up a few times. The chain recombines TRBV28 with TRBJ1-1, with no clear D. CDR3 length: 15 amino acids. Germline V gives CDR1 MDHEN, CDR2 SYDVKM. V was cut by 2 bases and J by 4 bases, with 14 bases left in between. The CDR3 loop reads CASSLGNPMGTEAFF. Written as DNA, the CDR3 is TGTGCCAGCAGTTTAGGCAACCCGATGGGCACTGAAGCTTTCTTT.

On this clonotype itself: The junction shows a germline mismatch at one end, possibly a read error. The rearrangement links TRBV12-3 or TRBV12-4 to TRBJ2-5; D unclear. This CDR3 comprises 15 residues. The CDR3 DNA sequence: TGTGCCAGCAGTTTAGATGTCCCCACCCAAGGGACCCAGTACTTC. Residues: CASSLDVPTQGTQYF.

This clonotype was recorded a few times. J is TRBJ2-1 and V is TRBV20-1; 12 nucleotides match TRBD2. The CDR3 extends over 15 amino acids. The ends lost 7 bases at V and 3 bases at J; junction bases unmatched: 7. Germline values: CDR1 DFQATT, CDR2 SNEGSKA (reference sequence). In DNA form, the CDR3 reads TGCAGTGGTAAGGAGGGACTAGCGGGCTACAATGAGCAGTTCTTC. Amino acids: CSGKEGLAGYNEQFF.

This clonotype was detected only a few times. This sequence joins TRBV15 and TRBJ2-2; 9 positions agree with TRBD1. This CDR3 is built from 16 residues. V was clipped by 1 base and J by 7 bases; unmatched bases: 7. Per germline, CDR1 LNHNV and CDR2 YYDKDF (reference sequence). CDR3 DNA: TGTGCCACCAGCAGAGTAGTACAGGGGGCAATCGGGGAGCTGTTTTTT. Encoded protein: CATSRVVQGAIGELFF.

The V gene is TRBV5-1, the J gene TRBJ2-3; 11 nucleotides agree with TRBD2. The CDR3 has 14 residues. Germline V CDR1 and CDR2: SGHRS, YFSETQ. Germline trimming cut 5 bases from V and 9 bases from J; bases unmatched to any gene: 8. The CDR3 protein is CASRMTSGIGTQYF. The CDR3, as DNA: TGCGCCAGCAGAATGACTAGCGGGATAGGGACGCAGTATTTT. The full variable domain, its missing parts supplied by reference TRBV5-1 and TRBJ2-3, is KAGVTQTPRYLIKTRGQQVTLSCSPISGHRSVSWYQQTPGQGLQFLFEYFSETQRNKGNFPGRFSGRQFSNSRSEMNVSTLELGDSALYLCASRMTSGIGTQYFGPGTRLTVL.

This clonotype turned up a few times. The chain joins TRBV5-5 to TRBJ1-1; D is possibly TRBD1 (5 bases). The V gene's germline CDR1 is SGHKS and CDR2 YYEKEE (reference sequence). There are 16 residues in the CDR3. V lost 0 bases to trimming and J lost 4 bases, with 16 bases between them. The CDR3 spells CASSLAGTAWITEAFF. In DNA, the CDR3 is TGTGCCAGCAGCTTGGCCGGGACGGCCTGGATCACTGAAGCTTTCTTT.

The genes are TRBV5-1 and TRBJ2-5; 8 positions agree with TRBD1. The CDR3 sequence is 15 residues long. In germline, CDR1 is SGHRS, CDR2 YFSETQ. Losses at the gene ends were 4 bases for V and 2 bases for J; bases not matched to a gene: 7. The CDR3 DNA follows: TGCGCCAGCAGCGCCGGACAGGGACCTCAAGAGACCCAGTACTTC. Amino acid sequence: CASSAGQGPQETQYF.

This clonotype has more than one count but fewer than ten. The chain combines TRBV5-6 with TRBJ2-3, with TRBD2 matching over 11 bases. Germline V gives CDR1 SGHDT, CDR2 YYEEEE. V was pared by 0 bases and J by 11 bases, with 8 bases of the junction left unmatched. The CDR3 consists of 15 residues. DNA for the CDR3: TGTGCCAGCAGCTTGGGTAGCGGGAGGGTCCCGAAGCAGTATTTT. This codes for CASSLGSGRVPKQYF.

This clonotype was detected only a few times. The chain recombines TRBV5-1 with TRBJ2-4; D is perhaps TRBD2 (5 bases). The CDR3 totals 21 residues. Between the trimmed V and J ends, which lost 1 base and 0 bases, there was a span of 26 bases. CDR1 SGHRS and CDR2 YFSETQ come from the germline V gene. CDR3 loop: CASSLSRLTDLFNLAKNIQYF. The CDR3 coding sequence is TGCGCCAGCAGCTTGAGCCGACTAACCGATCTATTTAATCTAGCCAAAAACATTCAGTACTTC.

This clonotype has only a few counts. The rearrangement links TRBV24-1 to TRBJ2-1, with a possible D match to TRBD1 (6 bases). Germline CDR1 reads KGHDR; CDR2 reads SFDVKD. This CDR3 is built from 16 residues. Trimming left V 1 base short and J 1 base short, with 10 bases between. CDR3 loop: CATSDFTGNSYNEQFF. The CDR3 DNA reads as TGTGCCACCAGTGATTTCACAGGGAATTCCTACAATGAGCAGTTCTTC.

CDR3 sequence (DNA): TGTGCCAGCAGCTTAGGACAGTCTGTAAAACTGTTTTTT. This gives the protein CASSLGQSVKLFF. The chain recombines TRBV11-2 with TRBJ1-4; D might be TRBD1 (5 bases). Germline lookup yields CDR1 SGHAT and CDR2 FQNNGV. CDR3 length equals 13 residues. V was trimmed by 1 base and J by 10 bases, leaving 10 bases between them.

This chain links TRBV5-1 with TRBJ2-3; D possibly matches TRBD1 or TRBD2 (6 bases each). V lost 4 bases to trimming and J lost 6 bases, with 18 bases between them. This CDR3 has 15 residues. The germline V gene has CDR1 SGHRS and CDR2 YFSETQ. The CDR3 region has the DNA TGCGCCAGCAGCGCCGGCCCGGGGGCGAGGGATACGCAGTATTTT. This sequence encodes CASSAGPGARDTQYF.

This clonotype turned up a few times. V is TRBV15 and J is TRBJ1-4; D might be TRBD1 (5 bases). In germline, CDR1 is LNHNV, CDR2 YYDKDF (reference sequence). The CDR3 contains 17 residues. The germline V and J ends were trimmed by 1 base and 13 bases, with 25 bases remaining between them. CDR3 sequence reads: CATSRAGTGTHGFRLFF. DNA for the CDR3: TGTGCCACCAGCAGAGCGGGGACCGGGACCCACGGCTTTAGACTGTTTTTT.

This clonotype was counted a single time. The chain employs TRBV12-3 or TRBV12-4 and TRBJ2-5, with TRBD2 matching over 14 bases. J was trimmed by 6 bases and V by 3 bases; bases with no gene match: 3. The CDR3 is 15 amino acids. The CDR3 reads CASSLTSGRAKTQYF. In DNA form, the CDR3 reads TGTGCCAGCAGTTTGACTAGCGGGAGGGCCAAGACCCAGTACTTC.

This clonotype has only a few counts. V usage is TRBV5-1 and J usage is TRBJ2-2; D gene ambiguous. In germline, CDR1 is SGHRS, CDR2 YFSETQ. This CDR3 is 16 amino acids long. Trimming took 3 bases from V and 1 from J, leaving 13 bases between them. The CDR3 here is CASSSPSGRNTGELFF. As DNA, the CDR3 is TGCGCCAGCAGCTCCCCTTCTGGGCGGAACACCGGGGAGCTGTTTTTT.

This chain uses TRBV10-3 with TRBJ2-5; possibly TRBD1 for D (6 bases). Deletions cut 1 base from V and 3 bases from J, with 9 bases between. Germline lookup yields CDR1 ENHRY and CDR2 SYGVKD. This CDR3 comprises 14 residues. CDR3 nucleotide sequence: TGTGCCATCAGTGAGTTTGACAGGAAAGAGACCCAGTACTTC. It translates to CAISEFDRKETQYF.

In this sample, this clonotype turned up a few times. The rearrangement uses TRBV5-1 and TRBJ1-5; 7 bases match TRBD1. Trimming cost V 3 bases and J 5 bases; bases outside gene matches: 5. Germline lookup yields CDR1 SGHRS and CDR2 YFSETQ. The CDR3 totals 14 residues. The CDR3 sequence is CASSSAGGDQPQHF. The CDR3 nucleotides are TGCGCCAGCAGCTCGGCAGGGGGGGATCAGCCCCAGCATTTT.

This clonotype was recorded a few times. The CDR3 DNA follows: TGCAGCGTTGGCAGATCGAACACCGGGGAGCTGTTTTTT. This translates into CSVGRSNTGELFF. The chain recombines TRBV29-1 with TRBJ2-2; no clear D. V lost 4 bases, J lost 0 bases, and 6 bases lay in between. This CDR3 has 13 amino acids. Germline V gene data show CDR1 as SQVTM and CDR2 as ANQGSEA.

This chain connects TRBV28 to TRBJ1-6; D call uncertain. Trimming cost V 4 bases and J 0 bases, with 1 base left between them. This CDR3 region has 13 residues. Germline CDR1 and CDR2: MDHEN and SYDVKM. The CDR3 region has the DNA TGTGCCAGCAGTTCCTCCTATAATTCACCCCTCCACTTT. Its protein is CASSSSYNSPLHF.

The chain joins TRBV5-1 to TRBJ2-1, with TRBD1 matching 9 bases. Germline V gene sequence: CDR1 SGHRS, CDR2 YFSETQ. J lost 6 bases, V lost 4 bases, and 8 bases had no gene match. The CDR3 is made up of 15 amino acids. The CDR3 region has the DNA TGCGCCAGCAGCAGCAGAGACAGGGGGTTCAATGAGCAGTTCTTC. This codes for CASSSRDRGFNEQFF.